The present T cell receptor beta chain was sequenced within a study of blood T cell repertoires in COVID-19 (dated by TCRdb to 2019 to 2021). Concerning the study at large: Collaborator samples came from the United States, Italy and Spain and covered acute and convalescent phases of COVID-19. The material from the prospective study consisted of cDNA or gDNA derived from T cells, B-cell-depleted T cells, or PBMCs. Subjects who had been exposed to COVID-19, were actively infected with it, or had recovered from it provided the deeply sampled blood TCRbeta repertoires that made up the dataset. A freely available public database, intended as a resource for researchers studying the immune response to SARS-CoV-2, is where the repertoires were released. Samples came from the ongoing ImmuneRACE study (first 160 participants) plus 1,254 subjects from 6 global collaborators. A de-identified subject ID, COVID-19 status, age in years and sex were almost always included in the sample metadata. Where HLA class I and class II types were available, the types were taken from metadata supplied by the sample provider, not from assay-based typing. Results the study describes overall, beyond this receptor: Clinical and demographic metadata were provided uncurated, with the amount varying by source and participant.

For this clone: The antigen it recognizes is unknown. Nothing much larger sits one base from this clone, and base qualities are not available.

Another Seattle source contributed samples from volunteer blood donors who had recovered from COVID-19. Whole blood was collected in K2EDTA tubes by collaborating institutions according to the institutions' own protocols. Collaborator samples were shipped for TCRbeta analysis as frozen whole blood, isolated PBMCs, or DNA extracted from either sample type. A distance of 15 bases separates the germline ends of V and J, which lose 2 bases and 5 bases respectively. Based on the germline V gene, the CDR1 and CDR2 sequences are SNHLY and FYNNEI. The CDR3 covers 15 residues, taking in both the cysteine and the phenylalanine. The retained sequence is limited to the CDR3, 45 bases, with the frame set at the first base. TCRbeta CDR3 regions were amplified from genomic DNA using the immunoSEQ Assay, a bias-controlled multiplex PCR. Processing in the source paper ran as follows. The number of nucleated cells in each sample was estimated from the amplification of reference gene primers within the assay. To quantify the absolute abundance of each unique TCRbeta CDR3 rearrangement, sequence reads were collapsed and filtered. Productive Simpson clonality was computed per sample as the square root of Simpson's diversity index over productive rearrangements. Entries here come from immuneACCESS through TCRdb and include only in-frame sequences with V and J called. Some clones fail to appear in such tables; in the studies checked, an unresolved V gene covers under half of the shortfall, and the cause of the remainder is unknown. That table gives V, J and clone size, and the DNA gave D and trimming. Here the sample has a few hundred thousand clones; 86% occur a single time. The biggest ten clones account for roughly 2.3% of the sample.

The rearrangement combines TRBV2 with TRBJ2-5; a weak D assignment points to TRBD2 (6 bases agree). This TCR derives from a man younger than 45 who had recovered from COVID-19. Sequenced material: peripheral blood. Read as DNA, the sequence is TGTGCCAGCAGTGAAAGTGGCGGGGTGTGGGAGACCCAGTACTTC. Its product reads: CASSESGGVWETQYF.